This T cell receptor (beta chain) was retrieved from a study of cytomegalovirus exposure and HLA in healthy donors (dated by TCRdb to 2017 to 2019). About the investigation overall: An earlier analysis of several hundred of the donors reported approximately 270 Gb of sequence data and 100 million to 130 million unique TCR beta sequences from roughly 200 million T cells. An early release covering roughly 600 HLA-typed donors comprised about 300 gigabases of sequencing data and tens of millions of unique TCR sequences. Of the roughly 430 genotyped donors, 65% to 90% fell in the genetic ancestry cluster associated with self-reported Caucasian donors. The aim of the study was to test whether cataloging public T cell receptors could identify signatures of past pathogen exposure. The study used immunosequencing to profile the T cell repertoires of around 600 subjects and linked those repertoires to cytomegalovirus serostatus. In addition to the first cohort of roughly 700 subjects, a separate validation cohort of under 150 different subjects was used. To predict cytomegalovirus infection status, the study brought together high-throughput TCR immunosequencing, statistical association of individual TCRs with disease status, and machine learning. To study patterns of TCR occurrence, a later analysis re-analyzed previously published TCR beta repertoires from 600 to 750 donors and added high-resolution HLA genotyping. Rather than using new phenotypic data, the later analysis identified candidate immune exposures from TCR beta sequences and from how often those sequences occurred across donors. An earlier analysis of around 580 of the donors used high-throughput TCR beta sequencing to judge whether each TCR beta V gene segment behaved as functional or pseudogenic. Donor age, sex, ethnicity and CMV serostatus were compiled together with the repertoire data. A later genetic analysis took genome-wide SNP genotypes for about 55% of the roughly 700 donors and used that subset as a discovery cohort. All discovery cohort repertoires had been generated on a single sequencing platform. Both class I and class II loci were covered by HLA typing, at four-digit resolution. Typing coverage varied by locus: roughly 629-640 donors for A, B, C, DRB1 and DQB1; approximately 500 for DQA1; approximately 570 for DPA1; 450 to 480 for DPB1. Because of strong linkage in the cohort, roughly five DR-DQ haplotypes were treated as single units for association and clustering. Among a few hundred genotyped donors of the cohort, an average of roughly 240,000 unique TCR beta nucleotide sequences were sequenced per donor, roughly a sixth of them non-productive.

The CDR3, from cysteine to phenylalanine, totals 15 residues. Left in the record is the CDR3 DNA by itself, 45 bases read in frame from the first base. Taken from the germline V gene, the CDR1 and CDR2 loops are SNHLY and FYNNEI. Trimming takes 6 bases from V and 6 bases from J, and the germline ends sit 20 bases apart. Overall results and qualifications from the work: Some IMGT-functional V segments, including TRBV6-2 and TRBV6-3, could not be told apart with the 87-base-pair reads, so those segments were excluded. In this cohort, only TCR beta chains were sequenced, and detectable features were limited by the absence of alpha or paired-chain data. In an earlier analysis of some 540 of the donors, most TCR beta V segments appeared in productive rearrangements about 87% or about 30% of the time, broadly matching IMGT annotations. Linkage disequilibrium might explain the correlated functional status among segregating V segments, but an unknown experimental factor could not be excluded. Because HLA typing was unavailable for some donors at each locus, only the typed subset was used in association tests. The sequencing pipeline was judged likely to have produced a cluster of highly shared sequence variants as a technical artifact. A later genetic analysis associated a missense DCLRE1C variant with V-gene and J-gene trimming of TCR beta chains, and an independent cohort replicated the association. In both the original and validation cohorts, the classifier was reported to diagnose cytomegalovirus status with high specificity and sensitivity. In a later analysis, several top co-occurrence clusters were reported to appear linked to parvovirus B19, influenza, CMV and Epstein-Barr virus. In a later analysis, the rate of TCR association differed among HLA loci, with DRB1 alleles having the most associated TCRs and HLA-C alleles having the fewest. Roughly uniform sequencing depth across donors was assumed in presence/absence analyses, although this assumption may not hold. Most TCR sequences were observed very rarely across donors, whereas some public TCRs were present in many individuals. A further reported finding was that TCR beta sequences accurately predicted the HLA-A and HLA-B alleles for most subjects in the first cohort. The study listed 150 to 200 TCR beta chains as associated with cytomegalovirus. It was suggested by the authors that the approach could potentially be generalized to other disease states and immunological phenotypes. A later analysis found that HLA-associated TCR beta chains were more clonally expanded and had lower generation probabilities than equally common non-associated chains. According to a later analysis, most CMV-associated TCR beta chains appeared to be HLA-restricted, and the HLA associations seemed to be driven largely by CMV exposure. In vitro tests confirmed that three of the cytomegalovirus-associated TCR beta chains recognize cytomegalovirus antigens. Assigning TCR associations to individual alleles was difficult when HLA alleles, especially DR and DQ, strongly co-occurred. In a later genetic analysis, fewer N-insertions in productive TCRs were reported among donors in an Asian-associated ancestry cluster than the approximately 670-donor mean. A later analysis associated 16,951 TCR beta sequences with specific HLA alleles at a false discovery rate of 0.05. Immune exposure information for the cohort was limited to CMV serostatus. The earlier analysis of fewer than 750 of the donors excluded 15 to 20 rarely observed V segments, including chromosome 9 orphons, because counts were too low.

In total, more than 500 healthy bone marrow donors made up the cohort. At the time of sampling, all cohort members were nominally healthy, though unrecorded immune exposures were likely present. The donor tested CMV seronegative, placing the donor among the 350 to 400 seronegative members of the cohort. A peripheral blood sample was provided by each donor, and peripheral blood mononuclear cells were used for TCR beta sequencing. The Qiagen DNeasy Blood Extraction Kit was used to extract genomic DNA from the blood cell samples. A word on this clone: Which antigen it targets is not known. Per-nucleotide qualities are absent, and no much larger clonotype sits a single base away.

Library prep was done by the immunoSEQ multiplex PCR assay. For the multiplex PCR, a mixture combining 60 forward primers for TCR Vbeta segments and 13 reverse primers for TCR Jbeta segments was used. The CDR3 region of rearranged TCR beta genes was amplified from genomic DNA with a multiplex PCR assay. Amplified TCR beta libraries were sequenced as 87-base-pair reads on the Illumina HiSeq System. Processing in the source paper ran as follows. In a later analysis, 70 million to 95 million unique TCR beta chains were counted across the 690 or so repertoires, and around 10 million of these chains were shared by at least two donors. Raw reads were error-corrected and collapsed into unique sequences with a nearest-neighbor algorithm that merged closely related sequences to remove PCR and sequencing errors. Alignment of CDR3 sequences to IMGT reference sequences was used to assign V, D and J gene segments. For a sequence to be retained, a match of at least six nucleotides to both a V gene segment and a J gene segment was required. A rearrangement was called productive if the CDR3 had no stop codons and remained in frame with V and J, and every other rearrangement was called non-productive. Following IMGT convention, CDR3 was defined as the stretch from the second conserved V-encoded cysteine to the conserved J-encoded phenylalanine. The earlier analysis of 500 to 750 of the donors excluded any sequence lacking an unambiguous match to a single V gene segment. An earlier analysis of fewer than 650 of the donors classified V segments as functional when productive rearrangements were above 56.7% and as segregating when the standard deviation between donors was above 5%. To diagnose cytomegalovirus status from the catalog of TCR beta chain sequences, a statistical classification framework was built. In a later analysis, V and J genes were assigned by comparing TCR nucleotide sequences against IMGT/GENE-DB human TR gene sequences. Using the TCRdist pipeline, a later analysis assigned CDR3 sequences along with most-parsimonious VDJ recombination scenarios. In a later analysis, each TCR beta chain was defined by its CDR3 amino acid sequence together with its V-gene family, and reads without a unique V-gene family were excluded. In a later analysis, 500 to 700 highly shared, low-generation-probability nucleotide sequences were removed to address suspected cross-contamination and a sequencing artifact. In a later analysis, a clonal expansion index for each public chain was calculated from normalized within-repertoire ranks of inferred template counts. A later analysis computed generation probabilities with a VDJ recombination model fitted to out-of-frame rearrangements, and checked the results against IGoR. Hypergeometric tests were used in a later analysis to score TCR-TCR, TCR-HLA and TCR-CMV co-occurrence, with a repertoire-size bias correction applied to the TCR pairs. False discovery rates were estimated in a later analysis by permuting HLA or CMV assignments 20 times. A later analysis grouped co-occurring TCRs with DBSCAN, adding TCRdist sequence similarity when clustering within HLA-allele-positive subsets. Repertoires with fewer than 30,000 or more than 120,000 public chains were left out of co-occurrence clustering, as were about five repertoires with anomalous nucleotide sharing. TCRdb mirrors the immuneACCESS table, restricted to in-frame sequences. Some clones are absent from its copies; in checked studies, under half trace to an unresolved V gene, and the reason for the others is unknown. V, J and clone size are taken as reported in that table, and D and trimming were inferred from the DNA itself. The sample profile shows about 190,000 clones; about four fifths of them were found once. In total, the top ten clones hold over 1.5% of the sample.

The chain uses TRBV2 and TRBJ1-2; the D gene is perhaps TRBD1, on 5 matching bases. The receptor's source is a man aged 45-65 years in good health and CMV-seronegative. The specimen was PBMCs. Here is the DNA: TGTGCCAGCAGCTCGATTAGGGACTCCTCGAATGGCTACACCTTC. It specifies CASSSIRDSSNGYTF.